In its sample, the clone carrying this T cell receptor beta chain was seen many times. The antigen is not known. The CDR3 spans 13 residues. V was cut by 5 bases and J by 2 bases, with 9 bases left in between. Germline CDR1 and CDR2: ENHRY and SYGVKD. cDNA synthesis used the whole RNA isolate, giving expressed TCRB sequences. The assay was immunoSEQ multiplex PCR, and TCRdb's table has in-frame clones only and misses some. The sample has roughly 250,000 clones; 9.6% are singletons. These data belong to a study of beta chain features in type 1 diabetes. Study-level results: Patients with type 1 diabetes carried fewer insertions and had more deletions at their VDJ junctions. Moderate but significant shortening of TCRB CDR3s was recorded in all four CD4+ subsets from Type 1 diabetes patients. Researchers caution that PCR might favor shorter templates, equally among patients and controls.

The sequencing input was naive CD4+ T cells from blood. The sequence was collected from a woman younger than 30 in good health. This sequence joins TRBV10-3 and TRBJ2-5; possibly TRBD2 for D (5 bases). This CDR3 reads CAISHRDQETQYF. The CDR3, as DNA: TGTGCCATCAGTCACCGGGATCAAGAGACCCAGTACTTC.